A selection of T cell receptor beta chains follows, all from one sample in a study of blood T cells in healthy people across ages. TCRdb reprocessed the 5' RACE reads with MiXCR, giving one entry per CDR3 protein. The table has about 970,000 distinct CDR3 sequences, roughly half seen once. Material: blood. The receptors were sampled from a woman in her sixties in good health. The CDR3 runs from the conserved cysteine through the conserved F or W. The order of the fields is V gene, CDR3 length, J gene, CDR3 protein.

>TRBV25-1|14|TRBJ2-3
CASSEYAVRDTQYF
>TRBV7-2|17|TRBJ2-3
CASSLVSIAGGPNTQYF
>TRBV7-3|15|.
CASALDSGTGETQYF
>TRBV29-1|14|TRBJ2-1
CSVSPSGIGNEQFF
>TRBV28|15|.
CASIRLAGGDYEQYF
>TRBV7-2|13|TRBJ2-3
CASTIPGGPTQYF
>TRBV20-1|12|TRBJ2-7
CSASTTSYEQYF
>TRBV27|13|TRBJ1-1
CASSPGRYTEAFF
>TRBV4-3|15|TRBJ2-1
CASGRGINSYNEQFF
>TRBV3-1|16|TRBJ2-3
CASSLGGAGSTDTQYF
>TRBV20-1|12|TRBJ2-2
CSARASPGELFF
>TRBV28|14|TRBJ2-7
CASSPRGPQIEQYF
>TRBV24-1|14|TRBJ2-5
CATSATGYQETQYF
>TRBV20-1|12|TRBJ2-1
CSARDYVGEQFF